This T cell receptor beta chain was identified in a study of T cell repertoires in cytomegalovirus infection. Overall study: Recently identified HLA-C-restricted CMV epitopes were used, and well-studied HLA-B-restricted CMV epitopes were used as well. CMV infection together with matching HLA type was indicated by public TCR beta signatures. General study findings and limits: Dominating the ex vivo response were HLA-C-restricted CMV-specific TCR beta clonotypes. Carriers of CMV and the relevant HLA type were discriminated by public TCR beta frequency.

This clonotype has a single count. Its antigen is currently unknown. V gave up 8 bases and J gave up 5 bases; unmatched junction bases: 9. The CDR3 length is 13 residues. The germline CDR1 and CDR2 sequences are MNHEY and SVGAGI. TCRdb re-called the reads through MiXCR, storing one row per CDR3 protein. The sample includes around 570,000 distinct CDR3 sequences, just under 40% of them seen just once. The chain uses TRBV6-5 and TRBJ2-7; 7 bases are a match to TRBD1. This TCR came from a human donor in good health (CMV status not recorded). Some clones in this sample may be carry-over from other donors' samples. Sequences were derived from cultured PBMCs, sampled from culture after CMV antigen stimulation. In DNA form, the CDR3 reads TGTGCCAGCTACCGGGGCACAGGGGACGAGCAGTACTTC. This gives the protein CASYRGTGDEQYF.